This T cell receptor (beta chain) came from a study of T cell changes during pregnancy in multiple sclerosis. This clone was picked up one time. CDR1 is GTSNPN, CDR2 SVGIG, per germline (reference sequence). Germline trimming cut 4 bases from V and 8 bases from J; bases unmatched to any gene: 6. This CDR3 region has 12 residues. Sequencing was performed with immunoSEQ multiplex PCR; in TCRdb, only in-frame clones are kept and a portion is missing. The sample gives 35,000 to 50,000 clones, roughly 90% of which show up once; roughly 4.5% is in the top ten. V and J are TRBV30 and TRBJ1-2; 8 positions match TRBD1. The sequence derives from a female donor in good health, enrolled as a control in a pregnancy study. The source was peripheral blood, collected in the second trimester of pregnancy. As DNA, the CDR3 is TGTGCCTGGACCCGGACAGGGCGAGGCTACACCTTC. This sequence encodes CAWTRTGRGYTF.